Each of the 3 T cell receptor beta chains below was sequenced from the same sample in a study of T cells of healthy individuals. Via MiXCR, TCRdb re-called the 5' RACE reads, giving one row per CDR3 protein. Counted here are approximately 58,000 distinct CDR3 sequences, roughly 15% occurring once; the ten biggest clones make up 16%. The receptors come from a human donor in good health.

At least ten counts were recorded for this clonotype. This chain uses TRBV5-1 with TRBJ2-3, with 10 bases aligning to TRBD1. From germline, CDR1 is SGHRS and CDR2 YFSETQ. V lost 4 bases, J lost 5 bases, and 7 bases stayed unmatched. The CDR3 contains 15 residues. The CDR3 nucleotides are TGCGCCAGCAGCGGCGGACAGGGGGAGATAGATACGCAGTATTTT. Its protein product is CASSGGQGEIDTQYF.

This clonotype was seen at least ten times. J is TRBJ2-5 and V is TRBV28; 8 positions agree with TRBD1. The CDR3 totals 15 residues. The V segment lost 8 bases and the J segment 3 bases; nucleotides outside the gene matches: 11. Germline loops: CDR1 MDHEN, CDR2 SYDVKM. CDR3 sequence: CASGQGLFIKETQYF. As DNA, the CDR3 is TGTGCCAGCGGACAGGGTTTATTCATCAAAGAGACCCAGTACTTC.

This clonotype was counted a few times. The V call is TRBV30, the J call TRBJ1-1; D is undetermined. Germline CDR1 reads GTSNPN; CDR2 reads SVGIG (reference sequence). The CDR3 is made up of 15 amino acids. The V and J ends lost 2 bases and 1 base respectively, with 14 bases between them. CDR3 sequence reads: CAWSFMGVGNTEAFF. As DNA, the CDR3 is TGTGCCTGGAGTTTCATGGGTGTAGGGAACACTGAAGCTTTCTTT.